The next 9 T cell receptor beta chains were all read from a single sample in a study of T cell changes during pregnancy in multiple sclerosis. The repertoire was sequenced with immunoSEQ multiplex PCR; TCRdb's copy has only in-frame clones and lacks some. Of about 35,000 clones in the sample, approximately 90% were seen once. The source material was CD8+ T cells from peripheral blood mononuclear cells, sampled in the third trimester of pregnancy. The receptors originated from a female donor with multiple sclerosis, enrolled in a pregnancy study.

The chain carries TRBV7-9 and TRBJ2-1; D might be TRBD2 (7 bases). Germline CDR1 reads SEHNR; CDR2 reads FQNEAQ (reference sequence). The CDR3 loop spans 17 amino acids. V was shortened by 5 bases and J by 3 bases, with 20 bases between the two germline ends. As DNA, the CDR3 is TGTGCCAGCAGCCCCCGAGGCGGGGGCCTAAACTACAATGAGCAGTTCTTC. It specifies CASSPRGGGLNYNEQFF.

V and J are TRBV2 and TRBJ2-7; 9 bases map to TRBD1. This CDR3 region has 17 residues. V was clipped by 5 bases and J by 4 bases; unmatched bases: 15. Germline V gene lookup returns CDR1 SNHLY and CDR2 FYNNEI. CDR3 DNA sequence: TGTGCCAGCAGTTGGGACAGGGACTCCTCGTTAGTTTACGAGCAGTACTTC. This gives the protein CASSWDRDSSLVYEQYF.

The chain recombines TRBV4-3 with TRBJ2-7, with D maybe TRBD2 (6 bases). This CDR3 has 15 amino acids. Trimming cost V 1 base and J 5 bases, with 15 bases left between them. Per germline, CDR1 LGHNA and CDR2 YSLEER. CDR3 protein: CASSQGDSRRDEQYF. CDR3 DNA: TGCGCCAGCAGCCAAGGAGATTCGCGGAGGGACGAGCAGTACTTC.

J is TRBJ1-1 and V is TRBV4-3; D is possibly TRBD1 (6 bases). V lost 5 bases, J lost 7 bases, and 14 bases lay in between. Germline values: CDR1 LGHNA, CDR2 YSLEER. CDR3 size: 13 residues. As DNA, the CDR3 is TGCGCCAGCAGCTCACCAGGGGTCGATGAAGCTTTCTTT. Protein: CASSSPGVDEAFF.

This sequence joins TRBV19 and TRBJ2-7, with D possibly TRBD2 on 5 matching bases. Germline V lookup: CDR1 LNHDA, CDR2 SQIVND (reference sequence). The V gene lost 4 bases and the J gene lost 3 bases, with 13 bases spanning the gap. This CDR3 contains 14 residues. In nucleotides, the CDR3 is TGTGCCAGTAGTAGCGCTACCGGGAACTACGAGCAGTACTTC. This sequence encodes CASSSATGNYEQYF.

The chain carries TRBV2 and TRBJ2-7; perhaps TRBD2 as D (6 bases). CDR3 length: 11 residues. From germline, CDR1 is SNHLY and CDR2 FYNNEI. V was clipped by 6 bases and J by 3 bases, with 6 bases between them. CDR3 DNA sequence: TGTGCCAGCAGGGGGGGCTACGAGCAGTACTTC. Translated: CASRGGYEQYF.

This clone was observed once. This sequence joins TRBV5-3 and TRBJ2-1; D perhaps matches TRBD2 (6 bases). TRBV5-3 has ORF status, its function being uncertain. The CDR3 sequence is 15 residues long. V lost 2 bases, J lost 7 bases, and 16 bases lay in between. The CDR3 sequence is CARSLTLAGRNEQFF. As DNA, the CDR3 is TGTGCCAGAAGCTTAACTTTGGCGGGGAGGAATGAGCAGTTCTTC.

This clone was recorded once. The chain recombines TRBV27 with TRBJ1-2, with 7 bases lining up with TRBD1. The CDR3 is made up of 14 amino acids. V lost 5 bases, J lost 3 bases, and 6 bases stayed unmatched. Germline CDR1 is MNHEY and CDR2 is SMNVEV (reference sequence). This CDR3 is CASSPSGGYYGYTF. For the CDR3, the DNA is TGTGCCAGCAGTCCCTCAGGGGGTTACTATGGCTACACCTTC.

The rearrangement joins TRBV21-1 to TRBJ1-2. TRBV21-1 is noted as a pseudogene. The CDR3 runs 14 residues. The CDR3 DNA is TGTGCCAGCACCGGGTCCCCCTATGGAGGTGGCTACACCTTC. Encoded protein: CASTGSPYGGGYTF.